The 18 T cell receptor beta chains below come from one sample, sequenced in a study of cytomegalovirus exposure and HLA in healthy donors. PCR primers comprised 60 Vbeta and 13 Jbeta primers. The repertoire was sequenced with immunoSEQ multiplex PCR; TCRdb's copy has only in-frame clones and lacks some. The data show around 300,000 clones, just over 70% seen once. Sequenced: PBMCs. These receptors originate from a female donor in good health and CMV-seronegative.

The chain couples TRBV18 to TRBJ2-4; 7 positions agree with TRBD2. From germline, CDR1 is KGHSH and CDR2 LQKENI. V trimming: 4 bases; J trimming: 3 bases; junction bases outside the gene matches: 12. The CDR3 is made up of 17 amino acids. The CDR3 region is CASSQSGASGIKNIQYF. The CDR3 DNA sequence: TGTGCCAGCTCACAGTCCGGGGCCAGCGGGATCAAAAACATTCAGTACTTC.

This chain links TRBV18 with TRBJ2-3; TRBD2 might be the D (6 bases). This CDR3 contains 18 residues. The germline gives CDR1 KGHSH, CDR2 LQKENI. The V end lost 3 bases, the J end lost 0 bases, and 19 bases lay between the germline ends. The chain's CDR3 is CASSPISTRFSSTDTQYF. Written as DNA, the CDR3 is TGTGCCAGCTCACCTATATCGACTAGATTCTCTAGCACAGATACGCAGTATTTT.

The V call is TRBV5-6, the J call TRBJ1-1, with no clear D. Per germline, CDR1 SGHDT and CDR2 YYEEEE. The CDR3 has 14 amino acids. The V end was cut by 0 bases, the J end by 1 base, with 7 bases between. CDR3: CASSLGHSNTEAFF. In DNA form, the CDR3 reads TGTGCCAGCAGCTTGGGACACTCGAACACTGAAGCTTTCTTT.

V and J are TRBV7-3 and TRBJ2-2; D remains ambiguous. The CDR3 spans 15 residues. V lost 8 bases and J 8 bases, leaving 21 bases between the germline ends. Germline-derived CDR1 and CDR2 are SGHTA and FQGTGA. CDR3 loop: CASGQVGPKEGELFF. CDR3 sequence (DNA): TGTGCCAGCGGCCAAGTCGGTCCCAAGGAGGGGGAGCTGTTTTTT.

The CDR3 region is CATSRGHINEQFF. The CDR3 nucleotides are TGTGCCACCAGCAGGGGACATATCAATGAGCAGTTCTTC. The V and J genes are TRBV15 and TRBJ2-1; tentative D call: TRBD1 (6 bases). The CDR3 loop spans 13 amino acids. Looked up from germline, CDR1 is LNHNV and CDR2 is YYDKDF (reference sequence). V dropped 3 bases and J dropped 6 bases, with 9 bases sitting between them.

V is TRBV21-1 and J is TRBJ2-2; whether TRBD1, the table's D call, matches the DNA was not checked. TRBV21-1 is noted as a pseudogene. The length of the CDR3 is 13 residues. The CDR3 nucleotides read TGTGCCAGCAGCGCCAGGGACACCGGGGAGCTGTTTTTT. This gives the protein CASSARDTGELFF.

A remark on this clone: This sample includes further DNA sequences coding for the same CDR3. J is TRBJ2-7 and V is TRBV5-1; 8 bases map to TRBD2. J lost 4 bases, V lost 1 base, and 1 base had no gene match. The germline gives CDR1 SGHRS, CDR2 YFSETQ. This CDR3 region has 13 residues. The CDR3 here is CASSLTSGYEQYF. For the CDR3, the DNA is TGCGCCAGCAGCTTGACTAGCGGATACGAGCAGTACTTC.

V usage is TRBV7-9 and J usage is TRBJ2-7; TRBD1 aligns across 8 bases. This CDR3 region has 14 residues. The germline V gene encodes CDR1 SEHNR and CDR2 FQNEAQ (reference sequence). The J segment lost 3 bases and the V segment lost 4 bases, leaving 5 bases of the junction unmatched. The CDR3 loop is CASSSGQVSYEQYF. For the CDR3, the DNA is TGTGCCAGCAGCTCGGGACAGGTGAGCTACGAGCAGTACTTC.

The CDR3 nucleotides are TGTGCCAGCAGCCAAGACTTCTACGAGCAGTACTTC. Translated, it gives CASSQDFYEQYF. The rearrangement links TRBV14 to TRBJ2-5; the D is unclear. Near its end, the DNA agrees better with TRBJ2-7, so the J call may be wrong. This CDR3 is 12 amino acids long. Per the germline V gene, CDR1 is SGHDN and CDR2 is FVKESK.

The chain employs TRBV9 and TRBJ2-1; 9 bases match TRBD2. The germline CDR1 and CDR2 sequences are SGDLS and YYNGEE. This CDR3 contains 16 residues. The trim removed 0 bases at V and 8 bases at J, leaving 9 bases unmatched. The CDR3: CASSVEASGITDEQFF. In nucleotides, the CDR3 is TGTGCCAGCAGCGTAGAAGCTAGCGGGATCACCGATGAGCAGTTCTTC.

This chain links TRBV4-1 with TRBJ1-2, with no clear D. CDR3 length equals 15 residues. V was trimmed by 0 bases and J by 8 bases, leaving 16 bases between them. CDR1 MGHRA and CDR2 YSYEKL come from the germline V gene. The CDR3 DNA reads as TGCGCCAGCAGCCAAGATCCGGGGTCGTGGAACGGCTACACCTTC. It translates to CASSQDPGSWNGYTF.

The V call is TRBV6-5, the J call TRBJ2-7, with 9 bases aligning to TRBD2. This CDR3 contains 16 residues. The germline CDR1 and CDR2 sequences are MNHEY and SVGAGI. V gave up 2 bases and J gave up 2 bases; unmatched junction bases: 7. CDR3: CASSYGGRAGAYEQYF. CDR3 coding DNA: TGTGCCAGCAGTTACGGCGGGAGGGCCGGGGCCTACGAGCAGTACTTC.

This chain's CDR3 is CASSLGGPGDQPQHF. DNA of the CDR3: TGTGCCAGCAGCTTGGGCGGACCGGGGGATCAGCCCCAGCATTTT. V is TRBV7-2 and J is TRBJ1-5; a possible D gene is TRBD1 (5 bases). Trimming took 3 bases from V and 5 from J, leaving 14 bases between them. This CDR3 is built from 15 residues. Germline V lookup: CDR1 SGHTA, CDR2 FQGNSA.

This clone was counted a single time. The CDR3 nucleotides are TGTGCCAGTAGTAGGGGACTAGACCAAGAGACCCAGTACTTC. Amino acids: CASSRGLDQETQYF. The chain uses TRBV19 and TRBJ2-5; TRBD2 matches at 8 bases. Per germline, CDR1 LNHDA and CDR2 SQIVND (reference sequence). The CDR3 loop spans 14 amino acids. V was clipped by 4 bases and J by 0 bases; unmatched bases: 1.

This clone was recorded a few times. A read error may produce the germline difference seen at one junction end. This sequence joins TRBV11-2 and TRBJ1-1, with 8 bases identical to TRBD1. The CDR3 sequence is 13 residues long. The germline V gene has CDR1 SGHAT and CDR2 FQNNGV. CDR3 sequence reads: CASSIDRGTEAFF. DNA for the CDR3: TGTGCCAGCAGCATAGACAGGGGCACTGAAGCTTTCTTT.

The chain carries TRBV5-4 and TRBJ2-1, with D possibly matching TRBD2 (6 bases). V was trimmed by 1 base and J by 10 bases, leaving 9 bases between them. The CDR3 consists of 12 residues. Germline CDR1 and CDR2: SGHNT and YYREEE (reference sequence). The CDR3 loop is CASSLTAGEQFF. The DNA for the CDR3 is TGTGCCAGCAGCTTGACGGCGGGGGAGCAGTTCTTC.

The chain couples TRBV19 to TRBJ2-7; TRBD1 matches at 10 bases. The V segment lost 3 bases and the J segment 5 bases; nucleotides outside the gene matches: 7. Per the germline V gene, CDR1 is LNHDA and CDR2 is SQIVND (reference sequence). The CDR3 runs 15 residues. In DNA, the CDR3 is TGTGCCAGTAGTATCTACCGGACAGGGGGTCACGAGCAGTACTTC. It yields the protein CASSIYRTGGHEQYF.

The chain carries TRBV27 and TRBJ2-7; D may be TRBD1 (6 bases). The V end was cut by 5 bases, the J end by 4 bases, with 15 bases between. CDR3 size: 14 residues. In germline, CDR1 is MNHEY, CDR2 SMNVEV (reference sequence). Written as DNA, the CDR3 is TGTGCCAGCAGTCCCGGACGAGGGGGTTACGAGCAGTACTTC. Translating it yields CASSPGRGGYEQYF.